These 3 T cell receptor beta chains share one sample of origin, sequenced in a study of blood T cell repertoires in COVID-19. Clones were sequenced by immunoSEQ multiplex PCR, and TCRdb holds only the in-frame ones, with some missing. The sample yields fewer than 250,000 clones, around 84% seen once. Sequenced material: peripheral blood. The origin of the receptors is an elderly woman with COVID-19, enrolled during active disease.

This CDR3 reads CASSKTELAKNIQYF. The CDR3, as DNA: TGTGCCAGCAGTAAGACAGAGCTAGCCAAAAACATTCAGTACTTC. The chain combines TRBV6-5 with TRBJ2-4, with D perhaps matching TRBD1 (5 bases). V was pared by 5 bases and J by 0 bases, with 11 bases between. The germline gives CDR1 MNHEY, CDR2 SVGAGI. This CDR3 comprises 15 residues.

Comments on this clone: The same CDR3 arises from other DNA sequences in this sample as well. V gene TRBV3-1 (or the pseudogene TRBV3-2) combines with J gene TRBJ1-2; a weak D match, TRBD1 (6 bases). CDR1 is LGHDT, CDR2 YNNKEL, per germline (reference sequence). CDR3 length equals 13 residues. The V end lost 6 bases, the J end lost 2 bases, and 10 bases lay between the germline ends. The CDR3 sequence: CASSLQGNYGYTF. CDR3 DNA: TGTGCCAGCAGTCTGCAGGGGAACTATGGCTACACCTTC.

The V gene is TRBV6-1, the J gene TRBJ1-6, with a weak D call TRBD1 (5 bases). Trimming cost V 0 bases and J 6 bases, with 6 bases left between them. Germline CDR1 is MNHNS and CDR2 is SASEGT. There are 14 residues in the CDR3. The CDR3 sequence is CASSEATANSPLHF. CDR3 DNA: TGTGCCAGCAGTGAAGCGACAGCTAATTCACCCCTCCACTTT.